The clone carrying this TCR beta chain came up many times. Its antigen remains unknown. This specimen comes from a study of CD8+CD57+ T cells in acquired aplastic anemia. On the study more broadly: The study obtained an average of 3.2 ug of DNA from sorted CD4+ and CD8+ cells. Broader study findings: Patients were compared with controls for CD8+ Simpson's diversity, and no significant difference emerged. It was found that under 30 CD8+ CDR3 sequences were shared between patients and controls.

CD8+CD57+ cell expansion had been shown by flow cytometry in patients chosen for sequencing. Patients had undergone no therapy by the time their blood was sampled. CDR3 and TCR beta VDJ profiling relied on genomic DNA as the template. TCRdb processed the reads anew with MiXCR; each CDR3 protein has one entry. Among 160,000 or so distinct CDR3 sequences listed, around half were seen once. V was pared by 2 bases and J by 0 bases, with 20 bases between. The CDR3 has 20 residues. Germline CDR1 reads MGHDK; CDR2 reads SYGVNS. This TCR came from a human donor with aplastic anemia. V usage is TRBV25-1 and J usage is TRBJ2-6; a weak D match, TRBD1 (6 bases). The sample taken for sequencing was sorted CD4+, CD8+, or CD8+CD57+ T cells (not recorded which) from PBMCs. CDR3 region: CASSETTGAKFPSGANVLTF. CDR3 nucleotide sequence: TGTGCCAGCAGTGAAACGACAGGAGCCAAGTTCCCCTCTGGGGCCAACGTCCTGACTTTC.